These 17 T cell receptor beta chains originate from one sample sequenced in a study of cytomegalovirus exposure and HLA in healthy donors. PCR used 60 Vbeta primers and 13 Jbeta primers. Measured with immunoSEQ multiplex PCR; TCRdb has only the in-frame clones, and not every one. Here the sample spans 130,000 or so clones, around three quarters being singletons. The sequencing sample was made of PBMCs. These receptor sequences come from a man under 40 in good health and CMV-seronegative.

The chain joins TRBV19 to TRBJ2-7, with D unresolved. V was shortened by 3 bases and J by 2 bases, with 11 bases between the two germline ends. Germline CDR1 LNHDA, CDR2 SQIVND (reference sequence). There are 14 residues in the CDR3. The CDR3 nucleotides read TGTGCCAGTAGTATCTTCGTTGGAGCCTACGAGCAGTACTTC. Protein product: CASSIFVGAYEQYF.

The chain links TRBV4-1 to TRBJ1-4; 9 bases are shared with TRBD1. The length of the CDR3 is 13 residues. V was clipped by 3 bases and J by 8 bases; unmatched bases: 1. The germline V gene has CDR1 MGHRA and CDR2 YSYEKL. The CDR3 is CASSQTGGEKLFF. As DNA, the CDR3 is TGCGCCAGCAGCCAGACAGGGGGGGAAAAACTGTTTTTT.

This clone was detected only a few times. The rearrangement uses TRBV7-6 and TRBJ2-5, with TRBD1 as a possible D gene (6 bases). The CDR3 consists of 13 residues. Germline V lookup: CDR1 SGHVS, CDR2 FNYEAQ. Trimming left V 5 bases short and J 2 bases short, with 9 bases between. CDR3 in DNA: TGTGCCAGCAGCGCCGGACAGCAAGAGACCCAGTACTTC. It encodes CASSAGQQETQYF.

The chain combines TRBV27 with TRBJ2-7, with 7 bases that match TRBD2. The junction had 7 bases not matched to a gene; V was cut back by 5 bases and J by 3 bases. From germline, CDR1 is MNHEY and CDR2 SMNVEV (reference sequence). The CDR3 has 14 amino acids. CDR3 bases: TGTGCCAGCAGTCTTAGCGGGCTACACTACGAGCAGTACTTC. Encoded protein: CASSLSGLHYEQYF.

The chain employs TRBV29-1 and TRBJ1-1, with TRBD1 matching over 9 bases. Germline CDR1 and CDR2: SQVTM and ANQGSEA. V gave up 6 bases and J gave up 5 bases; unmatched junction bases: 7. CDR3 length equals 13 residues. CDR3 region: CSVGQGGGTEAFF. Written as DNA, the CDR3 is TGCAGCGTGGGACAGGGCGGAGGGACTGAAGCTTTCTTT.

The chain combines TRBV28 with TRBJ2-5; tentatively, D is TRBD1 (6 bases). The DNA matches TRBJ2-7 better at its end, which makes the J call doubtful. This CDR3 comprises 14 residues. Germline lookup yields CDR1 MDHEN and CDR2 SYDVKM. DNA of the CDR3: TGTGCCAGCAGTTCCTCAGGGGATTACGACGAGCAGTACTTC. Protein sequence: CASSSSGDYDEQYF.

J is TRBJ2-7 and V is TRBV7-6; the D gene is possibly TRBD2 (7 bases). The germline gives CDR1 SGHVS, CDR2 FNYEAQ. The CDR3 runs 15 residues. Trimming pared 1 base from V and 3 bases from J, leaving 13 bases between. The CDR3 coding sequence is TGTGCCAGCAGCTTAGAACGGGGGGCCCGCTACGAGCAGTACTTC. Translation: CASSLERGARYEQYF.

This rearrangement joins TRBV5-1 to TRBJ1-1; D unclear. CDR3 size: 14 residues. CDR1 and CDR2 from the germline V gene are SGHRS and YFSETQ. V lost 6 bases, J lost 1 base, and 13 bases lay in between. The DNA of the CDR3 is TGCGCCAGCACCCTGGGAGGTTCGAACACTGAAGCTTTCTTT. It codes for CASTLGGSNTEAFF.

The CDR3 reads CASSSGQGAYYNYGYTF. In DNA, the CDR3 is TGTGCCAGCAGCTCAGGACAGGGGGCCTACTATAACTATGGCTACACCTTC. The J gene is TRBJ1-2, the V gene TRBV7-2; the match to TRBD1 covers 11 bases. The CDR3 extends over 17 amino acids. The V and J ends lost 4 bases and 1 base, in that order; junction bases with no gene match: 8. Germline CDR1 reads SGHTA; CDR2 reads FQGNSA.

The chain carries TRBV5-1 and TRBJ2-3; D uncertain. This CDR3 spans 13 amino acids. CDR1 and CDR2 (germline): SGHRS, YFSETQ. V was clipped by 0 bases and J by 2 bases, with 4 bases between them. This chain's CDR3 is CASSLGATDTQYF. The CDR3 nucleotides are TGCGCCAGCAGCTTGGGAGCCACAGATACGCAGTATTTT.

The rearrangement uses TRBV5-8 and TRBJ2-7, with a possible D match to TRBD1 (6 bases). The V gene's germline CDR1 is SGHTS and CDR2 YDEGEE. The CDR3 length is 13 residues. V gave up 5 bases and J gave up 1 base, with 10 bases separating them. CDR3 nucleotides: TGTGCCAGCAGTAGGGGGAGATCCTACGAGCAGTACTTC. Amino acid sequence: CASSRGRSYEQYF. The entire variable domain, with the rest obtained from reference TRBV5-8 and TRBJ2-7, is as follows: EAGVTQSPTHLIKTRGQQATLRCSPISGHTSVYWYQQALGLGLQFLLWYDEGEERNRGNFPPRFSGRQFPNYSSELNVNALELEDSALYLCASSRGRSYEQYFGPGTRLTVT.

V gene TRBV6-6 combines with J gene TRBJ1-5, with 9 nucleotides matching TRBD1. The CDR3 spans 14 residues. V shed 5 bases and J 7 bases; nucleotides not matched to a gene: 6. Germline V gene lookup returns CDR1 MNHNY and CDR2 SVGAGI (reference sequence). CDR3 residues: CASSPGQGFQPQHF. CDR3 coding DNA: TGTGCCAGCAGTCCGGGACAGGGTTTCCAGCCCCAGCATTTT.

J is TRBJ1-4 and V is TRBV5-6; 8 positions match TRBD1. J lost 3 bases, V lost 3 bases, and 7 bases had no gene match. Germline V gene data show CDR1 as SGHDT and CDR2 as YYEEEE. This CDR3 comprises 16 residues. The CDR3 spells CASSSYSTGANEKLFF. As DNA, the CDR3 is TGTGCCAGCAGCTCCTATTCGACAGGGGCTAATGAAAAACTGTTTTTT.

The chain links TRBV9 to TRBJ2-3; 7 bases line up with TRBD2. Trimming removed 3 bases from V and 6 bases from J; junction bases left unmatched: 19. CDR3 length: 18 residues. Germline CDR1 and CDR2: SGDLS and YYNGEE. In nucleotides, the CDR3 is TGTGCCAGCAGCGAGATGGGGGGGAGCGGAACGGCTGGCGATACGCAGTATTTT. Translated, it gives CASSEMGGSGTAGDTQYF.

J is TRBJ1-1 and V is TRBV4-3; D remains ambiguous. This CDR3 is 17 amino acids long. Germline V gene sequence: CDR1 LGHNA, CDR2 YSLEER. V was pared by 0 bases and J by 0 bases, with 14 bases between. CDR3 amino acids: CASSQDWSEGLNTEAFF. In DNA, the CDR3 is TGCGCCAGCAGCCAAGATTGGTCCGAGGGCTTGAACACTGAAGCTTTCTTT.

This clone was seen more than once but under ten times. Other DNA sequences in this sample translate to the same CDR3. This chain links TRBV7-2 with TRBJ1-2, with 10 bases lining up with TRBD1. Per the germline V gene, CDR1 is SGHTA and CDR2 is FQGNSA. This CDR3 has 15 residues. The V segment lost 0 bases and the J segment 7 bases; nucleotides outside the gene matches: 5. The DNA of the CDR3 is TGTGCCAGCAGCTTAGCCCGGGACAGGGGAGCTGGCTACACCTTC. This encodes CASSLARDRGAGYTF.

The chain uses TRBV7-9 and TRBJ1-4; D gene ambiguous. Germline V CDR1 and CDR2: SEHNR, FQNEAQ (reference sequence). The CDR3 consists of 14 residues. The V end was cut by 2 bases, the J end by 4 bases, with 8 bases between. CDR3 region: CASSLITDNEKLFF. CDR3 coding DNA: TGTGCCAGCAGCTTAATAACAGATAATGAAAAACTGTTTTTT.